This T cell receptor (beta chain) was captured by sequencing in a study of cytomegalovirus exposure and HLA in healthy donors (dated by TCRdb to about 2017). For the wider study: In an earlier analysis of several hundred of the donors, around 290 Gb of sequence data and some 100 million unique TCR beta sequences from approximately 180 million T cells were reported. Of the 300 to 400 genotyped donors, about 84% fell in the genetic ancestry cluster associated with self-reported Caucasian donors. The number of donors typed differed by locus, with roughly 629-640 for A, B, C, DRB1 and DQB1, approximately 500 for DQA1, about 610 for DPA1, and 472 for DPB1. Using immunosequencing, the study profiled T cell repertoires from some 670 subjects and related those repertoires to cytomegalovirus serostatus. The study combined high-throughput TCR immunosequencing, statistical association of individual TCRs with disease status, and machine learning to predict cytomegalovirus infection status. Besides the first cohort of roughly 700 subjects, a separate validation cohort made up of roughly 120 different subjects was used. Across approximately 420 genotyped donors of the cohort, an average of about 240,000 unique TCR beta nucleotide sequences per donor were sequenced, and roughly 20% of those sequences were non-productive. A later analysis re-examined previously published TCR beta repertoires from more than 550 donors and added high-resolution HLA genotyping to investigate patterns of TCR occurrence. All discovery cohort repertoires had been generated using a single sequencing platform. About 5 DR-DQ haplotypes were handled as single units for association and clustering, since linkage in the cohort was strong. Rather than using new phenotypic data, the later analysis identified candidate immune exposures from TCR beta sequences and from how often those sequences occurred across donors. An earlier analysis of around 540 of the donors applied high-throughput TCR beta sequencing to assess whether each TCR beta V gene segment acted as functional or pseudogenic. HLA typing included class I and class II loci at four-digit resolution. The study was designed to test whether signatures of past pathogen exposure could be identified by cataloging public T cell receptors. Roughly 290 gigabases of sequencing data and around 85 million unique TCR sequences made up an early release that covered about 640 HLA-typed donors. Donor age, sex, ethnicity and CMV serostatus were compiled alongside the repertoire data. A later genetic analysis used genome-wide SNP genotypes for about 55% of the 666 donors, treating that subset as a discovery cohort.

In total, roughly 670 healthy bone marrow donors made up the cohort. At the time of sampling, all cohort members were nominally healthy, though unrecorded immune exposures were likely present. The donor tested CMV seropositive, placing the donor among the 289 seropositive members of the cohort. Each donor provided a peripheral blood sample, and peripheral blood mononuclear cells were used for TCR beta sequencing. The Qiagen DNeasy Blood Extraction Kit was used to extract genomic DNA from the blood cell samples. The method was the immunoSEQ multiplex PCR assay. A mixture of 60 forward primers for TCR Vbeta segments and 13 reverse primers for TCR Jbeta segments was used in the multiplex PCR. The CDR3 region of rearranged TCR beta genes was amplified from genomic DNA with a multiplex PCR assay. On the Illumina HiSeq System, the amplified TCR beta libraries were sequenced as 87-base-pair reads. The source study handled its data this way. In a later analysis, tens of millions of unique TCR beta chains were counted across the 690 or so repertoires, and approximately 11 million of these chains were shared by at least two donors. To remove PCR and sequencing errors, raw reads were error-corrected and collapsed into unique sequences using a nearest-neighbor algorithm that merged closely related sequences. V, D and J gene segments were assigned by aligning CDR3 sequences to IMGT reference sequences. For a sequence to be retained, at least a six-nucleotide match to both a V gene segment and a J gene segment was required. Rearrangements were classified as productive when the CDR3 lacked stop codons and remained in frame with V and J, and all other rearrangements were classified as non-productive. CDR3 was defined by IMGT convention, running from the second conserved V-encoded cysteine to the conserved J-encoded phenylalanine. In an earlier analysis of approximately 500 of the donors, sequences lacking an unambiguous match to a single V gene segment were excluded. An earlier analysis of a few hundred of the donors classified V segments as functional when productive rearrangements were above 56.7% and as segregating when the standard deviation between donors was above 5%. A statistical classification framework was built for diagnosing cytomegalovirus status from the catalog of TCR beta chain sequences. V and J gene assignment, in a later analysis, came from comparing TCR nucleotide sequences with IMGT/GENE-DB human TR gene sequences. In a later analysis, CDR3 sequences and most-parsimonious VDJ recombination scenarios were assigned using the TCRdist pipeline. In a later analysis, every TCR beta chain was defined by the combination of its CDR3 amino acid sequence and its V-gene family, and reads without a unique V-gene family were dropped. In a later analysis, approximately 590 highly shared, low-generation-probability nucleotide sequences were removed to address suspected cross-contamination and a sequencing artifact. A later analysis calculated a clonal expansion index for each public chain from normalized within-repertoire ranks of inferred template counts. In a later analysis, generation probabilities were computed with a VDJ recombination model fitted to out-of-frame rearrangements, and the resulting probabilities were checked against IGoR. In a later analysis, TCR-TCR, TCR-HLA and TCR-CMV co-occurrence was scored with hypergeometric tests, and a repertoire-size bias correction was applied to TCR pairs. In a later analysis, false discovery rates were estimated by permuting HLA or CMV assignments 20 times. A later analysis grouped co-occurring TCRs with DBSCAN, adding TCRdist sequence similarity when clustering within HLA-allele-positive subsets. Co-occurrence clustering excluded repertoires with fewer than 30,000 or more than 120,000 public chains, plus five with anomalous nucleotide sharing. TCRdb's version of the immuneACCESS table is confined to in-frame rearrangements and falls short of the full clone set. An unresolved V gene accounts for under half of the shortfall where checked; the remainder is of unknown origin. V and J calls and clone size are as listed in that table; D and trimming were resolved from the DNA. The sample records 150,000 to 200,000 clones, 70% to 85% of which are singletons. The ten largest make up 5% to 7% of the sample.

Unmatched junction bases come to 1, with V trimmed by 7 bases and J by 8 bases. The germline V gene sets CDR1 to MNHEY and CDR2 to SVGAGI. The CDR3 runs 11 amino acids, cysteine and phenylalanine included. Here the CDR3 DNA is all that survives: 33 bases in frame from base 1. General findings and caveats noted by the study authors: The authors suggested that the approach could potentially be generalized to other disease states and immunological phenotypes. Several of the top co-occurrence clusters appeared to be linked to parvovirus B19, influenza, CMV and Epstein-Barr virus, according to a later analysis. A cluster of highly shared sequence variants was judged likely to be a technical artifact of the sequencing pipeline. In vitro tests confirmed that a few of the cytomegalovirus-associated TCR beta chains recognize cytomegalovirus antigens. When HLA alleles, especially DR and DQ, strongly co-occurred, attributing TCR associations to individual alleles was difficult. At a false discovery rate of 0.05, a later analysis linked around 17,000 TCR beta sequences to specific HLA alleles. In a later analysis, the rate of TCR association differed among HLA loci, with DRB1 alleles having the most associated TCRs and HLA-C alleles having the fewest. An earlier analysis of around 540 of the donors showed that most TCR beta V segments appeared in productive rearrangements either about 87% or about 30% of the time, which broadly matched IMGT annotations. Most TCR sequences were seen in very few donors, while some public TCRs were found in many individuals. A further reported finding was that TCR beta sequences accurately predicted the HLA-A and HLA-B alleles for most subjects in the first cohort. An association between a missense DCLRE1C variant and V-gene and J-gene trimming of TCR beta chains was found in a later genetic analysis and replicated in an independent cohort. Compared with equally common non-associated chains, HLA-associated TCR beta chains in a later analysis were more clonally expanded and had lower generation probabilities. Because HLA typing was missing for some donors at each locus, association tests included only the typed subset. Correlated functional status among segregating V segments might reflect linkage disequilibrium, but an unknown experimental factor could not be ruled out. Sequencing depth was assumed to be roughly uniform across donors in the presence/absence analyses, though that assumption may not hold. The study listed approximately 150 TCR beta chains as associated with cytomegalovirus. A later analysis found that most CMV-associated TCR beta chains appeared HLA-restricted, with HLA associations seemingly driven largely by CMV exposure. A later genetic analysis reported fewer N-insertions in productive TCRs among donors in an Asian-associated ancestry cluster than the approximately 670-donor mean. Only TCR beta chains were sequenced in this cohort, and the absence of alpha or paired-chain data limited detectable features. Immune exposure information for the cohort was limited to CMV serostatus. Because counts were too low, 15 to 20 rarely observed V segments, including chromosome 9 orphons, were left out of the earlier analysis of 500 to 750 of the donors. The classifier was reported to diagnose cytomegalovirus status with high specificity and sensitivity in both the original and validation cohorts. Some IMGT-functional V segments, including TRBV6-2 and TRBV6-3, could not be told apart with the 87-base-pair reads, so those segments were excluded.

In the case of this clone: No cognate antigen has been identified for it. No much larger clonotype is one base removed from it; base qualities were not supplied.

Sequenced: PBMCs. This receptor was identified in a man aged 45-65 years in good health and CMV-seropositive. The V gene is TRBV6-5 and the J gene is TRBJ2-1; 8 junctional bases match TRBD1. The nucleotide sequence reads TGTGCCAGCAACAGGGGGGATGAGCAGTTCTTC. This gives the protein CASNRGDEQFF.